Listed below are T cell receptor beta chains from one sample, sequenced in a study of blood T cells in healthy people across ages. Using its own MiXCR run on the 5' RACE reads, TCRdb lists one record per CDR3 protein. Of just over 800,000 distinct CDR3 sequences in the sample, about 59% were seen once. Material for sequencing was blood. The receptors were gathered from a man under 40 in good health. The CDR3 runs from the conserved cysteine through the conserved F or W.

TRBV7-2,CASSKDRNTGELFF
TRBV2,CASSTDTGAEQYF
TRBV5-1,CASSSTSGTDTQYF
TRBV20-1,CRLTHPTGGGETQYF
TRBV6-2/TRBV6-3,CASSYSTQGGEQYF
TRBV7-8,CASSLEGSGANTGELFF
TRBV5-4,CASSWGTELRYNEQFF
TRBV4-2,CASSQETSGYASTDTQYF
TRBV6-5,CASSYRDLQETQYF
TRBV20-1,CSARVAGKKQFF
TRBV7-9,CASSLWRGVAYNEQFF
TRBV4-3,CASSQGWAVATNEKLFF
TRBV20-1,CSARARDRGLYEQYF
TRBV4-3,CASSQVDRGTDTQYF
TRBV4-1,CASSQESGTGTDTQYF
TRBV3-1,CASSQTRFQETQYF
TRBV5-1,CASSSSGGTQYEQYF
TRBV12-3/TRBV12-4,CASSRVSADMQYF
TRBV7-2,CASSSAGGSTYNEQFF
TRBV29-1,CSVEGDRDSGYTF
TRBV12-3/TRBV12-4,CASSQGPSSYNSPLHF
TRBV6-1,CASSSLGTGENIQYF
TRBV7-2,CASSQYRGLGADTQYF
TRBV12-3/TRBV12-4,CANSLSLRGGLETQYF
TRBV28,CASSRRSTVQETQYF
TRBV4-1,CASSHSVGTDYQPQHF
TRBV20-1,CSARGPAGNYEQYF
TRBV27,CASSARQGGNSPLHF
TRBV20-1,CSARKSTENTEAFF
TRBV28,CASSPPNRGPHTQYF
TRBV6-4,CATTAPSNFYEQYF
TRBV7-2,CASSLEPRATYNEQYF
TRBV4-3,CASSQELAGDYNEQFF
TRBV7-2,CASSLETGRYEQYF
TRBV7-3,CASSRSSGGAGGELFF
TRBV10-3,CAIRYGESEQYF
TRBV7-7,CTSSTGGEWDEQFF
TRBV6-5,CASSYWGQGKDYGYTF
TRBV9,CASSVAEGAAGDNEQFF
TRBV7-9,CASSPGRGSKYSYNEQFF
TRBV18,CASSDRETQYF
TRBV4-2,CASSPDRGGRNTEAFF
TRBV28,CASSFQGGSVTKNTGELFF
TRBV20-1,CSAGPPGRDEQFF
TRBV4-3,CASSQVVGTETYEQYF
TRBV6-7,CASSYSPLRRGETQYF
TRBV12-3/TRBV12-4,CASGSGGVTEAFF
TRBV5-5,CASSLYGADNVLPF
TRBV28,CASSFLSGGAVTGELFF
TRBV12-3/TRBV12-4,CASSFSSTGGMGIYNSPLHF
TRBV13,CASSVRTSGGPLYQETQYF
TRBV27,CASSLTGPNNEQYF
TRBV10-3,CAISHGGRAPKTQYF
TRBV7-9,CASSSWTGKGDEQFF
TRBV20-1,CSAEGLAGRYSYEQYF
TRBV4-1,CASSQDCGLASEQYF
TRBV28,CASSSGQAERYTF
TRBV6-5,CASSYSNTGTSGGPVYEQYF